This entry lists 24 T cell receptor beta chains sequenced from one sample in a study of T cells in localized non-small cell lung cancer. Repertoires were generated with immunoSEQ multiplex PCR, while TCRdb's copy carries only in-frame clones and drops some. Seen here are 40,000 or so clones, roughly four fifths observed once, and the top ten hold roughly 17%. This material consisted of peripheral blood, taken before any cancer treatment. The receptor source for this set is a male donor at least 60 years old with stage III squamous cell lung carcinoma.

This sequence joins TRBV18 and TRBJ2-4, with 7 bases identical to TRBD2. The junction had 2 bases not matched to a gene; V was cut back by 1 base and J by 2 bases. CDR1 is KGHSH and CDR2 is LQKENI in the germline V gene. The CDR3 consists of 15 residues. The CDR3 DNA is TGTGCCAGCTCACCACAGGGAGGGCCCAAAAACATTCAGTACTTC. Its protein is CASSPQGGPKNIQYF.

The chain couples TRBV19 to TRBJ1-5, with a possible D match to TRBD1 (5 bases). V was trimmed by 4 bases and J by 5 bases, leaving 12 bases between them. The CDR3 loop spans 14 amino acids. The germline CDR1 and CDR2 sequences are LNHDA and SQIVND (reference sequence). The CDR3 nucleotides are TGTGCCAGTAGTAAACCAGGGAGCCATCAGCCCCAGCATTTT. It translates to CASSKPGSHQPQHF.

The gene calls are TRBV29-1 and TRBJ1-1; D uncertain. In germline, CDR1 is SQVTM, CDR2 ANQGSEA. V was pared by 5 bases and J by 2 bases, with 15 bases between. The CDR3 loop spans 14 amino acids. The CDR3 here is CSVRGDLGNTEAFF. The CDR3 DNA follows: TGCAGCGTTCGCGGGGATCTCGGAAACACTGAAGCTTTCTTT.

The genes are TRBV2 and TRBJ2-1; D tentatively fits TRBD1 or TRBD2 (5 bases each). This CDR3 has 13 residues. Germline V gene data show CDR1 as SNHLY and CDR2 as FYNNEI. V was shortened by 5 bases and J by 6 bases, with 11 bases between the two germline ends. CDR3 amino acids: CASSSGASNEQFF. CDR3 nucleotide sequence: TGTGCCAGCAGTTCCGGGGCGTCCAATGAGCAGTTCTTC. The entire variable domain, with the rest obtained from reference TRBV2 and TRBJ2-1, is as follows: EPEVTQTPSHQVTQMGQEVILRCVPISNHLYFYWYRQILGQKVEFLVSFYNNEISEKSEIFDDQFSVERPDGSNFTLKIRSTKLEDSAMYFCASSSGASNEQFFGPGTRLTVL.

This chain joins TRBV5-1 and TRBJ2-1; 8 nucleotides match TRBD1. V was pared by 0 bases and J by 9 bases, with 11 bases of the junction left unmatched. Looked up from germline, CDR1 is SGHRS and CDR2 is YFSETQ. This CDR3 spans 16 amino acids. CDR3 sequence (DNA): TGCGCCAGCAGCTTGGCTGGGCAGGGGGCTTTCGGTGAGCAGTTCTTC. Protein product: CASSLAGQGAFGEQFF. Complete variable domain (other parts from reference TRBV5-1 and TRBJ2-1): KAGVTQTPRYLIKTRGQQVTLSCSPISGHRSVSWYQQTPGQGLQFLFEYFSETQRNKGNFPGRFSGRQFSNSRSEMNVSTLELGDSALYLCASSLAGQGAFGEQFFGPGTRLTVL.

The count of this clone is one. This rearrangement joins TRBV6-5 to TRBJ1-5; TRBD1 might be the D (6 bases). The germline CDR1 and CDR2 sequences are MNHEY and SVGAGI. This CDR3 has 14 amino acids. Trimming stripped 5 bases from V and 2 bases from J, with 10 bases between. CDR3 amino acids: CASSQGIGNQPQHF. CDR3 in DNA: TGTGCCAGCAGTCAGGGGATTGGCAATCAGCCCCAGCATTTT.

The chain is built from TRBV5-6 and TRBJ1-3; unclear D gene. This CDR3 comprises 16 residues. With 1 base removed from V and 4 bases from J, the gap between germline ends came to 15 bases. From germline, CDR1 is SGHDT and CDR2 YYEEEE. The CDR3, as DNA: TGTGCCAGCAGCTTGCTTTCCTCGGGGAGGGGAAACACCATATATTTT. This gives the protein CASSLLSSGRGNTIYF.

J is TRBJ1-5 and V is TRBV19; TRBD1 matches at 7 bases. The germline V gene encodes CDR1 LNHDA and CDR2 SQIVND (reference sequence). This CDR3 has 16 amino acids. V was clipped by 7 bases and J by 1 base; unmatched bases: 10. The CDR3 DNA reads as TGTGCCAGTAACACGGGGCAGGGGGTAAGCAATCAGCCCCAGCATTTT. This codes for CASNTGQGVSNQPQHF.

The CDR3 reads CASSGRDNEETQYF. DNA for the CDR3: TGTGCCAGCAGCGGGAGGGACAACGAAGAGACCCAGTACTTC. This chain connects TRBV5-4 to TRBJ2-5; a weak D match, TRBD2 (7 bases). CDR1 is SGHNT, CDR2 YYREEE, per germline (reference sequence). V shed 4 bases and J shed 3 bases, with 13 bases lying between them. This CDR3 is built from 14 residues. The whole variable domain, remainder taken from reference TRBV5-4 and TRBJ2-5, is ETGVTQSPTHLIKTRGQQVTLRCSSQSGHNTVSWYQQALGQGPQFIFQYYREEENGRGNFPPRFSGLQFPNYSSELNVNALELDDSALYLCASSGRDNEETQYFGPGTRLLVL.

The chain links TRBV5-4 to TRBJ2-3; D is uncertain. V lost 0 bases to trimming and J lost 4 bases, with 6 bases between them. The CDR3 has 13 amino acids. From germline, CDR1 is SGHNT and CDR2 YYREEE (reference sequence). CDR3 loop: CASSLEESDTQYF. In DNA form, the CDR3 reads TGTGCCAGCAGCTTGGAAGAGTCAGATACGCAGTATTTT.

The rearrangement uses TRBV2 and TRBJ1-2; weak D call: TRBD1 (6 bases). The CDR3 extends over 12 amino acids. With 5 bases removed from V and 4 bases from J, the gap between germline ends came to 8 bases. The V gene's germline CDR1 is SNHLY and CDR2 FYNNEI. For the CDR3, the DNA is TGTGCCAGCAGTAAAGGGGGCTATGGCTACACCTTC. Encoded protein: CASSKGGYGYTF.

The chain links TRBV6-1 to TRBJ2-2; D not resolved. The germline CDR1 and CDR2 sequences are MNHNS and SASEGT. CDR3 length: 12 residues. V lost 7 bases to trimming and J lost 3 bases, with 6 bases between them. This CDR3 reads CASNGDTGELFF. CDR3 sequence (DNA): TGTGCCAGCAATGGAGACACCGGGGAGCTGTTTTTT.

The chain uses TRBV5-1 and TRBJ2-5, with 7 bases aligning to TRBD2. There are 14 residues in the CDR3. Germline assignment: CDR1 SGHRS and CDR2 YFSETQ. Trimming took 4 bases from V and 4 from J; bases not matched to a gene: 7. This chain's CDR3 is CASSEQTGGETQYF. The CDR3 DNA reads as TGCGCCAGCAGCGAACAAACGGGGGGAGAGACCCAGTACTTC.

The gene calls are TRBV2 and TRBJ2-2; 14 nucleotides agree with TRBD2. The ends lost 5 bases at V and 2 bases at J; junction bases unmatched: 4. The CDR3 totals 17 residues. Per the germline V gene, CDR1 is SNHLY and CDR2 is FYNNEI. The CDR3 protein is CASSRTSGRSNTGELFF. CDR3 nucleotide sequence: TGTGCCAGCAGTAGGACTAGCGGGAGGTCTAACACCGGGGAGCTGTTTTTT. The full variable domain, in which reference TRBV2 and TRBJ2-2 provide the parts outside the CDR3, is EPEVTQTPSHQVTQMGQEVILRCVPISNHLYFYWYRQILGQKVEFLVSFYNNEISEKSEIFDDQFSVERPDGSNFTLKIRSTKLEDSAMYFCASSRTSGRSNTGELFFGEGSRLTVL.

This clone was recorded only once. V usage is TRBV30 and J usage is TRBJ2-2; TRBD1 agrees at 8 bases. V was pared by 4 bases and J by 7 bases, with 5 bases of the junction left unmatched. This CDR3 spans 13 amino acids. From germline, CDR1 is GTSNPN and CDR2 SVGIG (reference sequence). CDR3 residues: CAWNRGVVGELFF. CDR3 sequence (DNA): TGTGCCTGGAACAGGGGGGTGGTCGGGGAGCTGTTTTTT.

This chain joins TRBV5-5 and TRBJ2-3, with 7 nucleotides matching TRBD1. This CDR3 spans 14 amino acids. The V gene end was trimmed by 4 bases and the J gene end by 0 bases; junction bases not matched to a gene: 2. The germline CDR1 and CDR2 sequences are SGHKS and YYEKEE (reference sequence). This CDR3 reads CASSPGQSTDTQYF. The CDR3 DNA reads TGTGCCAGCAGCCCGGGACAGAGCACAGATACGCAGTATTTT. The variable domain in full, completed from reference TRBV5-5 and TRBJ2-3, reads DAGVTQSPTHLIKTRGQQVTLRCSPISGHKSVSWYQQVLGQGPQFIFQYYEKEERGRGNFPDRFSARQFPNYSSELNVNALLLGDSALYLCASSPGQSTDTQYFGPGTRLTVL.

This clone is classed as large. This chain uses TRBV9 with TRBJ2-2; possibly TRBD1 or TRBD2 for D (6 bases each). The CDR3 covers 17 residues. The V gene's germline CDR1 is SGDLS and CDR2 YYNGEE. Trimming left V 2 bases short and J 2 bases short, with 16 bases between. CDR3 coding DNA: TGTGCCAGCAGCGTCCGGCGGGACAATGCTAACACCGGGGAGCTGTTTTTT. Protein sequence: CASSVRRDNANTGELFF. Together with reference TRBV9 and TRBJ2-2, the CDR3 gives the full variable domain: DSGVTQTPKHLITATGQRVTLRCSPRSGDLSVYWYQQSLDQGLQFLIQYYNGEERAKGNILERFSAQQFPDLHSELNLSSLELGDSALYFCASSVRRDNANTGELFFGEGSRLTVL.

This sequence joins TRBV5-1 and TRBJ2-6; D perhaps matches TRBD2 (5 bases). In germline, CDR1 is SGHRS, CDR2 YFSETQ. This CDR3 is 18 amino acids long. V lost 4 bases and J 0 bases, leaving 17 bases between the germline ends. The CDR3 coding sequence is TGCGCCAGCAGCCGGGATCCACTGTCCTCCTCTGGGGCCAACGTCCTGACTTTC. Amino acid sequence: CASSRDPLSSSGANVLTF. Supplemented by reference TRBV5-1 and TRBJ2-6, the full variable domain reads KAGVTQTPRYLIKTRGQQVTLSCSPISGHRSVSWYQQTPGQGLQFLFEYFSETQRNKGNFPGRFSGRQFSNSRSEMNVSTLELGDSALYLCASSRDPLSSSGANVLTFGAGSRLTVL.

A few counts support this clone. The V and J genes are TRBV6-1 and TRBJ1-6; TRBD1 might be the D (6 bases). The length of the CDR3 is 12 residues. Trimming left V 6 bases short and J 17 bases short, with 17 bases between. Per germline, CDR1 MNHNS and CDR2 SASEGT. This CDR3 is CASSPDRLVIHF. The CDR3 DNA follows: TGTGCCAGCAGCCCGGACAGATTAGTCATCCACTTT.

CDR3 DNA sequence: TGTGCCAGCTCACTACAGGGGGCGAGGTCCTCCTATGGCTACACCTTC. Protein product: CASSLQGARSSYGYTF. V and J are TRBV18 and TRBJ1-2; 9 bases map to TRBD1. This CDR3 comprises 16 residues. The trim removed 4 bases at V and 4 bases at J, leaving 10 bases unmatched. Germline V gives CDR1 KGHSH, CDR2 LQKENI.

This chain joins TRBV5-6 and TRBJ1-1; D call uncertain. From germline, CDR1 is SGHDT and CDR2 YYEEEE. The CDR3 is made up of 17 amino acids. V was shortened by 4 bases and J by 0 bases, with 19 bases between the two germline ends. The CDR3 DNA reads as TGTGCCAGCAGCCCGCTTGGCGGGAGAATTATGAACACTGAAGCTTTCTTT. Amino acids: CASSPLGGRIMNTEAFF.

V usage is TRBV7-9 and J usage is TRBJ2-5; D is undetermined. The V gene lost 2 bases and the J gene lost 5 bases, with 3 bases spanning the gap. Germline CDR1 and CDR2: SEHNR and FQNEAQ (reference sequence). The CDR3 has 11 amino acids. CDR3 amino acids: CASSLSETQYF. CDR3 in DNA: TGTGCCAGCAGCTTATCCGAGACCCAGTACTTC.

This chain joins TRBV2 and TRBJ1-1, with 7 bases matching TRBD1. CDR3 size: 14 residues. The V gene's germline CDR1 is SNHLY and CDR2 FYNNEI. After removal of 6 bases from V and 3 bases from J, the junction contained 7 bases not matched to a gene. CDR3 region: CASSPGGEYTEAFF. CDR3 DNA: TGTGCCAGCAGCCCAGGGGGTGAGTACACTGAAGCTTTCTTT. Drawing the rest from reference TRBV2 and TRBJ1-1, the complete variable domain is EPEVTQTPSHQVTQMGQEVILRCVPISNHLYFYWYRQILGQKVEFLVSFYNNEISEKSEIFDDQFSVERPDGSNFTLKIRSTKLEDSAMYFCASSPGGEYTEAFFGQGTRLTVV.

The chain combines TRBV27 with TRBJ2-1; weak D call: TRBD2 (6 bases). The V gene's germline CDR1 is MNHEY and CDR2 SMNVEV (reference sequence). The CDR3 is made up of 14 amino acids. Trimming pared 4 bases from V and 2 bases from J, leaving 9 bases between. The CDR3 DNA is TGTGCCAGCAGTTATGGCGGGACCTACAATGAGCAGTTCTTC. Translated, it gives CASSYGGTYNEQFF.